Listed below are T cell receptor beta chains from one sample, sequenced in a study of T-cell memory formation after mild COVID-19. TCRdb passed the 5' RACE reads through MiXCR, listing each CDR3 protein once. The data hold about 13,000 distinct CDR3 sequences, with approximately 12% observed a single time. The sample consisted of PBMCs or a T cell subset sorted from them (not recorded which). The receptors were gathered from an adult woman who had mild COVID-19 (a few samples of this study predate the infection). Cell type and time point are not known. The CDR3 runs from the conserved cysteine through the conserved F or W. A D gene is named only where the DNA matches it firmly. Size values are once, few and many counts, or a class for expanded clones, and some rows have none.

V gene	J gene	clone size	D gene	CDR3 protein	CDR3 DNA
TRBV2	TRBJ1-1	medium-sized	TRBD1	CAARTGKTEAFF	TGTGCCGCGAGGACAGGGAAGACTGAAGCTTTCTTT
TRBV6-2/TRBV6-3	TRBJ2-7	medium-sized	.	CASSDDDLGLMYEQYF	TGTGCCAGCAGTGATGACGACCTAGGACTAATGTACGAGCAGTACTTC
TRBV4-1	TRBJ2-7	many	.	CASSRLAGAYEQYF	TGCGCCAGCAGCCGCCTGGCGGGGGCTTACGAGCAGTACTTC
TRBV11-1	TRBJ2-1	many	TRBD2	CASSGSGGFFYNEQFF	TGTGCCAGCAGCGGATCGGGGGGGTTCTTCTACAATGAGCAGTTCTTC
TRBV5-1	TRBJ2-3	many	.	CASSLNPRVAGVLLETDTQYF	TGCGCCAGCAGCTTAAACCCCCGAGTGGCAGGGGTTTTGTTGGAAACAGATACGCAGTATTTT
TRBV6-6	TRBJ2-7	many	.	CASRPWDLSYEQYF	TGTGCCAGCAGACCCTGGGACCTCTCCTACGAGCAGTACTTC
TRBV7-9	TRBJ1-2	many	.	CASSSSTRSYGYTF	TGTGCCAGCAGCTCATCAACTAGGTCCTATGGCTACACCTTC
TRBV29-1	TRBJ2-7	many	.	CSVEKENPYEQYF	TGCAGCGTTGAGAAGGAGAACCCCTACGAGCAGTACTTC
TRBV7-6	TRBJ2-3	many	.	CASSLGGGNHYDTQYF	TGTGCCAGCAGCTTAGGTGGGGGAAACCATTATGATACGCAGTATTTT
TRBV5-1	TRBJ2-5	.	.	CASSPPGQETQYF	TGCGCCAGCAGCCCGCCAGGACAAGAGACCCAGTACTTC
TRBV7-2	TRBJ1-1	many	.	CASSLGTGWRTEAFF	TGTGCCAGCAGCTTAGGAACAGGGTGGAGGACTGAAGCTTTCTTT
TRBV20-1	TRBJ2-7	many	TRBD2	CSARASGLTYEQYF	TGCAGTGCTAGAGCCTCGGGACTAACCTACGAGCAGTACTTC
TRBV20-1	TRBJ2-2	medium-sized	.	CSAPDTGELFF	TGCAGTGCCCCTGACACCGGGGAGCTGTTTTTT
TRBV20-1	TRBJ2-7	many	.	CSASPEVGEDIYEQYF	TGCAGTGCTAGCCCAGAAGTGGGAGAGGACATCTACGAGCAGTACTTC
TRBV6-6	TRBJ2-5	many	TRBD2	CASSQEPSGVGETQYF	TGTGCCAGCAGTCAGGAACCGAGCGGGGTCGGAGAGACCCAGTACTTC
TRBV18	TRBJ1-2	.	TRBD1	CASSAEAGGAVYGYTF	TGTGCCAGCTCAGCTGAGGCAGGGGGCGCGGTCTATGGCTACACCTTC
TRBV20-1	TRBJ2-3	.	.	CSASYSGRTDTQYF	TGCAGTGCTAGTTATAGCGGTCGCACAGATACGCAGTATTTT
TRBV6-5	TRBJ2-5	once	.	CASSYSNSKETQYF	TGTGCCAGCAGTTACTCGAACAGCAAAGAGACCCAGTACTTC
TRBV10-3	TRBJ1-1	.	.	CAISVTGRGDTEAFF	TGTGCCATCAGTGTTACAGGTAGAGGAGATACTGAAGCTTTCTTT
TRBV10-3	TRBJ2-1	many	TRBD1	CAISEPDRVHDYNEQFF	TGTGCCATCAGTGAGCCGGACAGGGTTCACGACTACAATGAGCAGTTCTTC
TRBV4-3	TRBJ2-7	many	TRBD1	CASSIGRGGTYEQYF	TGCGCCAGCAGCATAGGGAGAGGGGGCACCTACGAGCAGTACTTC
TRBV7-9	TRBJ1-1	many	.	CASSFGEGEAFF	TGTGCCAGCAGCTTCGGGGAAGGTGAAGCTTTCTTT
TRBV9	TRBJ2-1	medium-sized	.	CASSVRADYNEQFF	TGTGCCAGCAGCGTACGGGCGGATTACAATGAGCAGTTCTTC
TRBV4-2	TRBJ2-7	many	.	CASSHGRGLYEQYF	TGTGCCAGCAGCCACGGTAGGGGCCTCTACGAGCAGTACTTC
TRBV6-1	TRBJ2-2	many	TRBD2	CASSDSGRDNTGELFF	TGTGCCAGCAGTGACAGCGGGAGGGATAACACCGGGGAGCTGTTTTTT
TRBV9	TRBJ2-5	many	TRBD2	CASSSGDYQETQYF	TGTGCCAGCAGCTCGGGGGACTATCAAGAGACCCAGTACTTC
TRBV7-2	TRBJ2-1	medium-sized	TRBD2	CASSLLAGDNEQFF	TGTGCCAGCAGCTTACTAGCGGGAGACAATGAGCAGTTCTTC
TRBV4-3	TRBJ2-5	many	TRBD1	CASSQVGSSMGQIKQYF	TGCGCCAGCAGCCAAGTTGGTTCGTCGATGGGACAGATTAAACAGTACTTC
TRBV24-1	TRBJ2-5	many	.	CATSDGRETQYF	TGTGCCACCAGTGATGGCAGAGAGACCCAGTACTTC
TRBV4-1	TRBJ1-1	many	TRBD1	CASSLGGGQGRSEAFF	TGCGCCAGCAGCCTAGGTGGGGGACAGGGTCGCTCTGAAGCTTTCTTT
TRBV5-1	TRBJ2-1	many	TRBD1	CASSLGQGSNEQFF	TGCGCCAGCAGCTTGGGACAGGGGTCAAATGAGCAGTTCTTC
TRBV7-3	TRBJ2-3	many	TRBD2	CASSLGLAGDRDTQYF	TGTGCCAGCAGCCTCGGACTAGCGGGAGATAGGGATACGCAGTATTTT
TRBV12-3/TRBV12-4	TRBJ1-1	many	.	CASRPGHLNTEAFF	TGTGCCAGCAGGCCGGGACACTTGAACACTGAAGCTTTCTTT
TRBV12-3/TRBV12-4	TRBJ2-1	.	TRBD2	CASSFSGGPDNEQFF	TGTGCCAGCAGTTTTAGCGGGGGGCCGGACAATGAGCAGTTCTTC
TRBV7-9	TRBJ2-7	many	TRBD2	CASSLRNSGSSYEQYF	TGTGCCAGCAGCTTAAGAAATAGCGGGAGCTCCTACGAGCAGTACTTC
TRBV12-3/TRBV12-4	TRBJ1-2	many	.	CASSLDGTPANYGYTF	TGTGCCAGCAGTTTAGATGGGACACCAGCTAACTATGGCTACACCTTC
TRBV20-1	TRBJ2-5	many	.	CSARNRGWETQYF	TGCAGTGCCAGAAATAGGGGTTGGGAGACCCAGTACTTC
TRBV20-1	TRBJ2-7	many	.	CSARTESPYEQYF	TGCAGTGCTAGAACCGAAAGTCCCTACGAGCAGTACTTC
TRBV27	TRBJ1-1	few	.	CASSALQGMGTEAFF	TGTGCCAGCAGTGCTCTACAGGGAATGGGCACTGAAGCTTTCTTT
TRBV20-1	TRBJ2-3	.	.	CSPRDKTDYTQYF	TGCAGTCCCCGGGACAAAACTGACTATACGCAGTATTTT
TRBV5-1	TRBJ1-5	medium-sized	.	CASSLWEISNQPQHF	TGCGCCAGCAGCTTGTGGGAAATTAGCAATCAGCCCCAGCATTTT
TRBV13	TRBJ2-5	many	TRBD2	CASSKLAGGRETQYF	TGTGCCAGCAGCAAACTAGCGGGAGGCAGGGAGACCCAGTACTTC
TRBV12-3/TRBV12-4	TRBJ2-5	many	.	CASSLDGSETQYF	TGTGCCAGCAGTTTGGATGGTTCGGAGACCCAGTACTTC
TRBV30	TRBJ1-1	many	.	CAWSVQGNTEAFF	TGTGCCTGGAGTGTACAAGGGAACACTGAAGCTTTCTTT
TRBV5-1	TRBJ2-5	few	TRBD2	CASSVQGPSGGETQYF	TGCGCCAGCAGCGTGCAGGGCCCTAGCGGGGGAGAGACCCAGTACTTC
TRBV27	TRBJ1-2	many	.	CASSFRGRGYGYTF	TGTGCCAGCAGTTTTCGGGGACGGGGCTATGGCTACACCTTC
TRBV12-3/TRBV12-4	TRBJ1-1	many	TRBD1	CASSSSGTGGFKNEAFF	TGTGCCAGCAGTTCATCCGGGACAGGGGGATTCAAGAATGAAGCTTTCTTT
TRBV19	TRBJ1-5	many	.	CASSLHSNQPQHF	TGTGCCAGTAGTTTACATAGCAATCAGCCCCAGCATTTT
TRBV6-5	TRBJ1-6	many	.	CASSFTLGPSGRDSPLHF	TGTGCCAGCAGTTTTACCCTCGGGCCCAGTGGGAGAGATTCACCCCTCCACTTT
TRBV5-1	TRBJ1-1	.	.	CASRMGIFDTETFF	TGCGCCAGCAGGATGGGGATATTTGACACTGAAACTTTCTTT
TRBV9	TRBJ2-2	many	.	CASSVASTGWVTGELFF	TGTGCCAGCAGCGTAGCTTCGACAGGATGGGTCACCGGGGAGCTGTTTTTT
TRBV24-1	TRBJ2-1	many	.	CATSDPRDEVPSSYNEKFF	TGTGCCACCAGTGACCCGCGGGACGAAGTCCCCAGCTCCTACAATGAGAAGTTCTTC
TRBV19	TRBJ2-1	many	.	CASSITSFPYNEQFF	TGTGCCAGTAGTATAACCAGTTTCCCATACAATGAGCAGTTCTTC
TRBV7-9	TRBJ2-7	medium-sized	.	CASSSLHYEQYF	TGTGCCAGCAGTTCTCTCCACTACGAGCAGTACTTC
TRBV7-6	TRBJ2-7	many	TRBD2	CASSFRTSGDPGQYF	TGTGCCAGCAGCTTCAGGACTAGCGGGGACCCTGGGCAGTACTTC
TRBV30	TRBJ2-2	many	.	CAWSSGLTSKNTGELFF	TGTGCCTGGAGTTCGGGACTGACATCGAAGAACACCGGGGAGCTGTTTTTT
TRBV7-6	TRBJ1-5	many	TRBD1	CASRGTGRNQPQHF	TGTGCCAGCAGGGGGACAGGACGCAATCAGCCCCAGCATTTT
TRBV4-1	TRBJ1-1	medium-sized	.	CASSQEGPGIEAFF	TGCGCCAGCAGCCAAGAAGGTCCCGGGATTGAAGCTTTCTTT
TRBV6-2/TRBV6-3	TRBJ1-1	.	.	CASSYLQNTEAFF	TGTGCCAGCAGTTACTTGCAGAACACTGAAGCTTTCTTT
TRBV4-3	TRBJ1-3	many	.	CASSQEGYSGNTIYF	TGCGCCAGCAGCCAAGAAGGTTACTCTGGAAACACCATATATTTT